This T cell receptor beta chain was captured by sequencing in a study of blood T cells in healthy people across ages. This clonotype was observed a few times. J lost 6 bases, V lost 2 bases, and 10 bases had no gene match. The CDR3 runs to 16 residues. Per germline, CDR1 SEHNR and CDR2 FQNEAQ (reference sequence). Together with a sample-barcoded 5' primer, a J-beta primer mix was included in a second PCR lasting about 7 to 12 cycles. TCRdb independently ran MiXCR on the 5' RACE reads; one entry per CDR3 protein. Of hundreds of thousands of distinct CDR3 sequences in the sample, 20% to 25% are singletons; the top ten hold 9.4%. The same data also went into a second study, on T cells of mothers and their children. This second study notes: Thymic selection, a shaping force on TCR recombination output, acts similarly in related and unrelated pairs.

The chain recombines TRBV7-9 with TRBJ2-5; TRBD2 agrees at 9 bases. The TCR was taken from a boy between 10 and 17 years old in good health. The sequenced sample was blood. The chain's CDR3 is CASSLRREGRPQTQYF. Written as DNA, the CDR3 is TGTGCCAGCAGCTTACGGCGGGAGGGCCGTCCGCAGACCCAGTACTTC.